Listed here is a single T cell receptor (beta chain). It lacks a known antigen. Within one base of it there is no much larger clone, and no base qualities were kept. The source of the sample is a study of a mutant IDH1 vaccine in newly diagnosed glioma (dated by TCRdb to 2020 to 2022). With regard to the full study: In the chemotherapy-containing groups, vaccination started alongside temozolomide cycles, whereas in patients who had radiotherapy alone it started 4-6 weeks after radiotherapy. Visit V12 was the week-35 safety follow-up and visit V13 was the week-47 end of study. Longitudinal TCRB deep sequencing was done for 25 to 30 treated patients, wherever samples were available for exploratory analyses. The roughly 34 treated patients were around 62% male and around 38% female, with a mean age of about 38 years. Before enrollment, most patients had been given radiochemotherapy with temozolomide as standard therapy, while the rest had received either radiotherapy alone or temozolomide alone. Peripheral blood was collected at six visits: V03 (baseline), V05, V07, V10, V12 and V13.

The sample's time point, from its label and the paper: week 35, safety follow-up. Each vaccine dose was 300 ug of a 20-mer mutant IDH1 peptide in Montanide, given subcutaneously with topical imiquimod. Patients were given eight vaccinations, in weeks 1, 3, 5, 7, 11, 15, 19 and 23, which matched visits V03 through V10. The donors had newly diagnosed IDH1-mutant astrocytomas of WHO grade 3 or 4 that showed loss of nuclear ATRX. The samples were drawn from NOA16, a multicentre, single-arm, open-label phase I trial in Germany that tested a mutant IDH1 peptide vaccine in humans for the first time. Genomic DNA for TCRB sequencing was isolated from EDTA blood with the DNeasy Blood and Tissue Kit. What the authors observed across the whole study: Pseudoprogression appeared unrelated to alterations in the top peripheral T cell clonotypes detected by TCRB sequencing. Selection of PBMC samples for TCRB deep sequencing was based on availability. According to the authors, sample limitations meant that analyses of patient blood samples could not be reproduced. Immune responses induced by the vaccine were seen in approximately 92% of patients across multiple MHC alleles.

The CDR3 has 15 amino acids, counting the end cysteine and phenylalanine. Only the CDR3 region is kept as DNA, spanning 45 bases read in frame from base 1. V and J are trimmed by 4 bases and 4 bases, and the gene matches miss 8 bases of the junction. Sequences SNHLY (CDR1) and FYNNEI (CDR2) are obtained from the germline V gene. The method behind the library was the immunoSEQ multiplex PCR assay. Rearranged TCR beta chain sequences were amplified using the hsTCRB Kit according to the manufacturer's protocol. TCRB libraries were sequenced on an Illumina MiSeq. Regarding the original processing steps: Demultiplexing, trimming and gene mapping were performed with the kit vendor's proprietary platform. What TCRdb holds here is the immuneACCESS table cut down to in-frame rearrangements. Part of the clones is not present; checked against another copy, under half of the missing clones reflect an unresolved V gene, and the others are unexplained. V, J and clone size are taken as reported in that table, and D and trimming were inferred from the DNA itself. Across this sample there are about 50,000 clones, with 80% to 85% seen only once. The top ten constitute roughly 4% of the sample.

This receptor was obtained from a woman aged 18-29 years with glioma. The specimen comprised PBMCs, sampled from a glioma patient whose treatment included an IDH1 peptide vaccine. The chain employs TRBV2 and TRBJ2-7, with 9 bases matching TRBD1. The nucleotides are TGTGCCAGCAGTGGACCGGGACAGGGTATTTACGAGCAGTACTTC. Translated, this is CASSGPGQGIYEQYF.